This TCR beta chain was profiled in a study of CD8 T cells in Susac syndrome. This clonotype was picked up one time. J was trimmed by 8 bases and V by 6 bases; bases with no gene match: 9. CDR1 and CDR2 (germline): SGHAT, FQNNGV. This CDR3 comprises 14 residues. With random hexamers, roughly 0.45 to 1 ug RNA was reverse transcribed. TCRdb re-called the immunoSEQ multiplex PCR reads with MiXCR, one entry per CDR3 protein. The table has roughly 75,000 distinct CDR3 sequences, roughly 93% seen once. The receptor comes from a human donor with Susac syndrome. Sequencing was done on a sample of CD4+ T cells from PBMCs. This rearrangement joins TRBV11-2 to TRBJ1-4, with TRBD1 matching over 7 bases. The CDR3 DNA reads as TGTGCCAGCAGTGCGGACAGGATATTGGAAAAACTGTTTTTT. Translation gives CASSADRILEKLFF.